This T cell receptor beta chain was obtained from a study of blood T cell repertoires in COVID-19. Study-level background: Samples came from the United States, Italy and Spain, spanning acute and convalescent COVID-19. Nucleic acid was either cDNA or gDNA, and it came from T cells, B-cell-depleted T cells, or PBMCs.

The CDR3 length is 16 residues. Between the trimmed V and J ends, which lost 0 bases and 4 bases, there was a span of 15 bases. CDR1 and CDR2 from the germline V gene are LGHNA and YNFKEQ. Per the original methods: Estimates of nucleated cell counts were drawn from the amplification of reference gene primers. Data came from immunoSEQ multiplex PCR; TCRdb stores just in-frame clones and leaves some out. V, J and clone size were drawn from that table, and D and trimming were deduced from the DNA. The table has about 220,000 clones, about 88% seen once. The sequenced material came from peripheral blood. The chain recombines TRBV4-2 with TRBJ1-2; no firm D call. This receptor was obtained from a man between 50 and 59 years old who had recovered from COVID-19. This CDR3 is CASSQDPTGISYGYTF. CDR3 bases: TGTGCCAGCAGCCAAGATCCCACGGGTATTAGCTATGGCTACACCTTC.